A single sample is the source of the 16 T cell receptor beta chains below, sequenced in a study of cytomegalovirus exposure and HLA in healthy donors. Some clones are missing from TCRdb's copy, which holds only in-frame ones; the method was immunoSEQ multiplex PCR. Of fewer than 150,000 clones in the sample, 70% to 90% were seen once. Sequenced: PBMCs. Receptors were obtained from a young man in good health and CMV-seropositive.

The gene calls are TRBV30 and TRBJ2-1; D gene uncertain. Germline assignment: CDR1 GTSNPN and CDR2 SVGIG (reference sequence). The V end lost 7 bases, the J end lost 0 bases, and 4 bases lay between the germline ends. The length of the CDR3 is 11 residues. The chain's CDR3 is CASYSYNEQFF. As DNA, the CDR3 is TGTGCCTCTTACTCCTACAATGAGCAGTTCTTC.

The rearrangement joins TRBV5-4 to TRBJ2-5, with 10 bases aligning to TRBD2. V lost 0 bases, J lost 5 bases, and 7 bases stayed unmatched. Germline V gene data show CDR1 as SGHNT and CDR2 as YYREEE (reference sequence). This CDR3 is built from 16 residues. The CDR3 loop reads CASSLGASGGEETQYF. In DNA, the CDR3 is TGTGCCAGCAGCTTGGGGGCTAGCGGGGGCGAGGAGACCCAGTACTTC.

The chain employs TRBV5-1 and TRBJ2-5; 8 nucleotides agree with TRBD2. From germline, CDR1 is SGHRS and CDR2 YFSETQ. The junction had 11 bases not matched to a gene; V was cut back by 9 bases and J by 4 bases. The CDR3 extends over 14 amino acids. Here the CDR3 reads CATRVGSGIETQYF. CDR3 nucleotides: TGCGCCACCCGCGTAGGTAGCGGGATAGAGACCCAGTACTTC.

The rearrangement links TRBV14 to TRBJ2-1; 15 bases are a match to TRBD2. CDR3 length equals 19 residues. J lost 0 bases, V lost 7 bases, and 10 bases had no gene match. The V gene's germline CDR1 is SGHDN and CDR2 FVKESK. In DNA, the CDR3 is TGTGCCAGCACCCCGGGACTAGCGGGAGGATCGAGCTCCTACAATGAGCAGTTCTTC. Translated: CASTPGLAGGSSSYNEQFF.

J is TRBJ1-1 and V is TRBV7-3, with D tentatively TRBD1 (6 bases). Germline assignment: CDR1 SGHTA and CDR2 FQGTGA. V lost 7 bases to trimming and J lost 5 bases, with 14 bases between them. This CDR3 is built from 13 residues. The CDR3 here is CASTQGSGTEAFF. The CDR3 DNA is TGTGCCAGCACCCAGGGGTCGGGGACTGAAGCTTTCTTT.

The genes are TRBV20-1 and TRBJ1-2; D is unclear. This CDR3 is built from 11 residues. Germline loops: CDR1 DFQATT, CDR2 SNEGSKA (reference sequence). Deletions cut 3 bases from V and 10 bases from J, with 12 bases between. CDR3 nucleotide sequence: TGCAGTGCTAGGAAAGACATACTCTACACCTTC. Protein sequence: CSARKDILYTF.

The chain combines TRBV6-1 with TRBJ2-7, with D hard to call. The germline CDR1 and CDR2 sequences are MNHNS and SASEGT. V dropped 2 bases and J dropped 0 bases, with 5 bases sitting between them. CDR3 length: 13 residues. The CDR3 nucleotides are TGTGCCAGCAGTGAATGGCCCTCCTACGAGCAGTACTTC. Translating it yields CASSEWPSYEQYF.

This clone appeared a single time. The chain joins TRBV5-1 to TRBJ2-2; weak D call: TRBD1 (5 bases). This CDR3 is built from 15 residues. V was clipped by 4 bases and J by 4 bases, with 14 bases between them. Germline V gene data show CDR1 as SGHRS and CDR2 as YFSETQ. The DNA of the CDR3 is TGCGCCAGCAGCCCCTCCAGGGAAAGCACCGGGGAGCTGTTTTTT. As protein: CASSPSRESTGELFF.

The J gene is TRBJ1-2, the V gene TRBV29-1, with D perhaps matching TRBD1 (5 bases). V lost 2 bases, J lost 6 bases, and 16 bases lay in between. CDR3 length: 14 amino acids. Per germline, CDR1 SQVTM and CDR2 ANQGSEA. DNA for the CDR3: TGCAGCGTTGAAAGGGAGGGTGGGGCGGATGGCTACACCTTC. As protein: CSVEREGGADGYTF.

The rearrangement links TRBV9 to TRBJ1-3, with a weak D call TRBD1 (6 bases). The CDR3 is 15 amino acids. The V gene's germline CDR1 is SGDLS and CDR2 YYNGEE. Trimming stripped 0 bases from V and 4 bases from J, with 11 bases between. Here the CDR3 DNA reads TGTGCCAGCAGCGTAGCCACAGGGCCCGGAAACACCATATATTTT. This encodes CASSVATGPGNTIYF. The variable domain in full, completed from reference TRBV9 and TRBJ1-3, reads DSGVTQTPKHLITATGQRVTLRCSPRSGDLSVYWYQQSLDQGLQFLIQYYNGEERAKGNILERFSAQQFPDLHSELNLSSLELGDSALYFCASSVATGPGNTIYFGEGSWLTVV.

The chain has TRBV7-2 and TRBJ2-1; TRBD1 might be the D (6 bases). The length of the CDR3 is 14 residues. CDR1 SGHTA and CDR2 FQGNSA come from the germline V gene. V dropped 5 bases and J dropped 4 bases, with 12 bases sitting between them. The CDR3 loop is CASSAQTGYNEQFF. The CDR3 DNA follows: TGTGCCAGCAGCGCCCAGACAGGATACAATGAGCAGTTCTTC.

The chain uses TRBV19 and TRBJ1-3; possible D gene TRBD1, 5 bases. Germline V gene sequence: CDR1 LNHDA, CDR2 SQIVND (reference sequence). The CDR3 spans 15 residues. V was clipped by 5 bases and J by 1 base, with 12 bases between them. The CDR3 DNA is TGTGCCAGTAGTGGGGCAGGGTTTTCTGGAAACACCATATATTTT. Translating it yields CASSGAGFSGNTIYF. The variable domain in full, completed from reference TRBV19 and TRBJ1-3, reads DGGITQSPKYLFRKEGQNVTLSCEQNLNHDAMYWYRQDPGQGLRLIYYSQIVNDFQKGDIAEGYSVSREKKESFPLTVTSAQKNPTAFYLCASSGAGFSGNTIYFGEGSWLTVV.

The J gene is TRBJ1-5, the V gene TRBV6-1, with a weak D call TRBD1 (6 bases). Germline V gene lookup returns CDR1 MNHNS and CDR2 SASEGT. The V end was cut by 4 bases, the J end by 2 bases, with 18 bases between. The CDR3 covers 17 residues. The CDR3 DNA is TGTGCCAGCAGTGCGCCGCACGGGACAATCGGCAATCAGCCCCAGCATTTT. Amino acids: CASSAPHGTIGNQPQHF.

The rearrangement joins TRBV18 to TRBJ2-4; 7 bases agree with TRBD1. CDR1 and CDR2 from the germline V gene are KGHSH and LQKENI. V gave up 3 bases and J gave up 0 bases; unmatched junction bases: 8. The CDR3 is 17 amino acids. CDR3 nucleotide sequence: TGTGCCAGCTCACCCAGAACAGGGGATCTAGCCAAAAACATTCAGTACTTC. It is translated as CASSPRTGDLAKNIQYF. Combining the CDR3 with reference TRBV18 and TRBJ2-4 gives the whole variable domain NAGVMQNPRHLVRRRGQEARLRCSPMKGHSHVYWYRQLPEEGLKFMVYLQKENIIDESGMPKERFSAEFPKEGPSILRIQQVVRGDSAAYFCASSPRTGDLAKNIQYFGAGTRLSVL.

Points on this clone: Sequence at one end of the junction differs from germline and may be a read error. The chain uses TRBV2 and TRBJ1-1; D is perhaps TRBD1 (5 bases). The CDR3 consists of 15 residues. The germline gives CDR1 SNHLY, CDR2 FYNNEI. The CDR3 DNA reads TGTGCCAGCAGTGACCGCCGGCAGGGTGAAACTGAAGCTTCCTTT. It is translated as CASSDRRQGETEASF.

V is TRBV7-2 and J is TRBJ2-7, with 10 bases identical to TRBD2. Germline V gene sequence: CDR1 SGHTA, CDR2 FQGNSA. The CDR3 totals 16 residues. J lost 6 bases, V lost 1 base, and 9 bases had no gene match. The CDR3 region is CASSLGASGSKGEQYF. CDR3 coding DNA: TGTGCCAGCAGCTTAGGGGCTAGCGGGAGTAAGGGCGAGCAGTACTTC.